This T cell receptor beta chain was recovered during a study of blood T cell repertoires in COVID-19 (dated by TCRdb to 2018 to 2020). Concerning the study at large: Samples from collaborators originated in the United States, Italy and Spain and spanned both the acute and convalescent phases of COVID-19. Deeply sampled blood TCRbeta repertoires from subjects exposed to, actively infected with, or recovered from COVID-19 were included in the dataset. The samples were drawn from the first 160 participants of the ongoing ImmuneRACE study and from about 1,200 subjects provided by 6 global collaborators. The material from the prospective study consisted of cDNA or gDNA derived from T cells, B-cell-depleted T cells, or PBMCs. The repertoires were released in a freely available public database meant as a resource for research on the immune response to SARS-CoV-2. Where available, HLA class I and class II types were obtained from metadata supplied by the sample provider rather than from assay-based typing. Sample metadata almost always included a de-identified subject ID, COVID-19 status, age in years and sex. Paper-wide results and their limitations: The amount of clinical and demographic metadata varied by source and participant and was provided uncurated.

Comment on this clone: Its recognized antigen is unknown. Within one base of it there is no much larger clone, and no base qualities were kept.

Enrolling through a virtual design, the prospective study's participants ranged in age from roughly 18 to 100 years and lived across about two dozen United States geographic areas. In the prospective study, cohorts were assigned on the basis of participant-reported clinical history obtained from a screening survey and a study questionnaire. For ImmuneRACE Cohort 3, a participant was defined as recovered based on two consecutive negative NP/OP PCR tests, clearance by a healthcare professional, or resolution of symptoms. Each participant in the prospective study had whole blood, serum and a nasopharyngeal or oropharyngeal swab collected by mobile phlebotomists. Over a 2-month period, participants in the prospective study had the option of providing additional blood draws and questionnaires. Before DNA extraction, prospective study blood samples were shipped either frozen or at room temperature. TCRbeta CDR3 regions were amplified from genomic DNA using the immunoSEQ Assay, a bias-controlled multiplex PCR. From the authors' description of their analysis: The number of nucleated cells in each sample was estimated from the amplification of reference gene primers within the assay. To quantify the absolute abundance of each unique TCRbeta CDR3 rearrangement, sequence reads were collapsed and filtered. For each sample, productive Simpson clonality was calculated as the square root of Simpson's diversity index over productive rearrangements. The table was pulled from immuneACCESS by TCRdb, which kept in-frame rearrangements only. Such tables lose some clones; where checked, under half of the loss comes from unresolved V genes, and the rest has no known cause. V and J calls and clone size are copied from that table; D and trimming were computed from the DNA. The sample data list 400,000 to 500,000 clones, and approximately 88% of these were observed just once. In total, the top ten clones hold less than 2% of the sample.

Sequences were obtained from PBMCs or T cells enriched from blood (not recorded which). The source is a woman in her forties who had recovered from COVID-19.

The CDR3 region has the sequence CAWTLSGGRGTQYF. The DNA sequence is TGTGCCTGGACCCTAAGCGGGGGCAGGGGTACGCAGTATTTT. This chain joins TRBV30 to TRBJ2-3; the junction holds 8 bases that match TRBD2. CDR1 and CDR2, looked up from the germline V gene (reference sequence), are GTSNPN and SVGIG. The CDR3 goes from the cysteine to the phenylalanine over 14 residues. Only the CDR3 region is kept as DNA, spanning 42 bases read in frame from base 1. Trimming leaves V shorter by 4 bases and J shorter by 8 bases, with the junction holding 11 bases beyond the gene matches.